One and the same sample provided the 5 T cell receptor beta chains below, sequenced in a study of blood T cells in healthy people across ages. Through a sample-barcoded 5' primer and a J-beta primer mix, a second PCR was run for roughly 7 to 12 cycles. In TCRdb, the 5' RACE reads were re-called with MiXCR into one record per CDR3 protein. The sample shows roughly 730,000 distinct CDR3 sequences, around three fifths of them seen only once. Specimen: blood. These receptors all come from a man aged 35 to 55 in good health.

This chain uses TRBV11-3 with TRBJ2-7; no clear D gene. Germline V CDR1 and CDR2: SGHNT, YENEEA. Trimming pared 5 bases from V and 4 bases from J, leaving 9 bases between. This CDR3 is built from 12 residues. The CDR3 here is CASSAPEYEQYF. The CDR3 DNA is TGTGCCAGCAGCGCGCCCGAATACGAGCAGTACTTC.

The chain has TRBV30 and TRBJ2-3; the match to TRBD2 covers 8 bases. The CDR3 has 12 amino acids. V was pared by 3 bases and J by 6 bases, with 2 bases of the junction left unmatched. Germline V gene data show CDR1 as GTSNPN and CDR2 as SVGIG (reference sequence). The CDR3 sequence is CAWRLAGDTQYF. The CDR3 nucleotides are TGTGCCTGGAGGCTAGCGGGTGATACGCAGTATTTT.

The V gene is TRBV6-5, the J gene TRBJ1-2; D may be TRBD1 (6 bases). Trimming removed 7 bases from V and 2 bases from J, with 17 bases in between. The CDR3 extends over 15 amino acids. Germline V gene lookup returns CDR1 MNHEY and CDR2 SVGAGI. This chain's CDR3 is CASIRAGTQNYGYTF. The CDR3 DNA reads as TGTGCCAGCATCCGAGCCGGGACACAGAACTATGGCTACACCTTC.

Worth noting for this clonotype: One junction end disagrees with the germline gene, perhaps due to a read error. This chain joins TRBV6-5 and TRBJ2-5, with 9 bases aligning to TRBD1. Germline CDR1 and CDR2: MNHEY and SVGAGI. The CDR3 has 16 amino acids. The CDR3 region has the DNA TGTGCTAGCAGTCATAGTGGACAGGGGCGCCAAGAGACCCAGTACTTC. Translated, it gives CASSHSGQGRQETQYF.

The sample holds a few counts of this clonotype. V is TRBV28 and J is TRBJ2-7; D is uncertain. The CDR3 length is 14 residues. Trimming cost V 7 bases and J 5 bases, with 18 bases left between them. Germline-derived CDR1 and CDR2 are MDHEN and SYDVKM. The CDR3 bases are TGTGCCAGCACTCTGGATGATCTTCCGGACGAGCAGTACTTC. This encodes CASTLDDLPDEQYF.